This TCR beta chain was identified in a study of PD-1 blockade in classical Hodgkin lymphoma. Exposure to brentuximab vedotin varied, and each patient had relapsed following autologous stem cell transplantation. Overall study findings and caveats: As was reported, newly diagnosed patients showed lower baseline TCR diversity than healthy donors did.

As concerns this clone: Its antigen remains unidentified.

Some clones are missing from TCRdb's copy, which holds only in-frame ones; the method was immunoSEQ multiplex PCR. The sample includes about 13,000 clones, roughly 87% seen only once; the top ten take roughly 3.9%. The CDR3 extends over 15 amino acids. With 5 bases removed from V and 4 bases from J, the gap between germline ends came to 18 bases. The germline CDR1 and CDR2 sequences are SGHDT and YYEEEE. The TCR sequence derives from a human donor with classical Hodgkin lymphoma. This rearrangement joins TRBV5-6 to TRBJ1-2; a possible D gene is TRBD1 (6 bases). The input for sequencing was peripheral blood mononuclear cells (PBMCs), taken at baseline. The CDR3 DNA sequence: TGTGCCAGCAGAGAAGGGGGGGGCGAGCTCTATGGCTACACCTTC. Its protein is CASREGGGELYGYTF.